The rows below give T cell receptor beta chains drawn from one sample of a study of blood T cells in healthy people across ages. MiXCR was run by TCRdb on the 5' RACE reads, yielding one entry per CDR3 protein. The top ten hold under 4.5% of the sample, which has approximately 800,000 distinct CDR3 sequences, 20% to 30% seen once. The data also belong to a second study, concerning T cells of mothers and their children.

Source material: blood. The receptors derive from a boy under 18 in good health. The conserved cysteine and the conserved F or W are not part of the CDR3 here. A D gene is named only where the DNA matches it firmly.

D gene: .; V gene: TRBV7-8; CDR3 protein: ASSLDVAAYEQY
D gene: .; V gene: TRBV6-6; CDR3 protein: ASGLTYGYT
D gene: .; V gene: TRBV4-2; CDR3 protein: ASSQDELIYEQY
D gene: .; V gene: TRBV20-1; CDR3 protein: SAADGTGAFTGELF
D gene: TRBD1; V gene: TRBV18; CDR3 protein: ASSPWDRSSTYEQY
D gene: .; V gene: TRBV20-1; CDR3 protein: SARGGIGGVLRETQY
D gene: .; V gene: TRBV7-2; CDR3 protein: ASRPQSSYNEQF
D gene: .; V gene: TRBV14; CDR3 protein: ASSQVGRSEQF
D gene: .; V gene: TRBV5-1; CDR3 protein: ASSLDSHQETRY
D gene: TRBD2; V gene: TRBV4-3; CDR3 protein: ASSQVASGIYEQY
D gene: .; V gene: TRBV20-1; CDR3 protein: SASLPTYNEQF
D gene: .; V gene: TRBV9; CDR3 protein: ASSIRTGGEEQF
D gene: .; V gene: TRBV28; CDR3 protein: ASRLGLALAGELF
D gene: .; V gene: TRBV6-6; CDR3 protein: ASTDGEEQF
D gene: .; V gene: TRBV7-9; CDR3 protein: ASSPMDLEAF
D gene: .; V gene: TRBV7-2; CDR3 protein: ACSLVPGSYEQY
D gene: .; V gene: TRBV7-2; CDR3 protein: ASSYVEEKLF
D gene: TRBD1; V gene: TRBV4-1; CDR3 protein: ASSQALGQGNYNEQF
D gene: .; V gene: TRBV28; CDR3 protein: ASSVPGIGETQY
D gene: TRBD1; V gene: TRBV29-1; CDR3 protein: SVDPGTGPNEQF
D gene: TRBD1; V gene: TRBV30; CDR3 protein: AWSGPRTGLGEQY
D gene: TRBD1; V gene: TRBV18; CDR3 protein: ASSPTGTGGLNTEAF
D gene: .; V gene: TRBV11-1; CDR3 protein: ASSLGGTGTTVNYRYT
D gene: TRBD1; V gene: TRBV3-1; CDR3 protein: ASSQVKGQVSYEQY
D gene: TRBD2; V gene: TRBV5-1; CDR3 protein: ASRDSGVSYEQY